These 26 T cell receptor beta chains were sequenced from one sample in a study of human T cells and chemical hapten exposure. Time point denoted: pre-sensitization, week 0. Treatment of the sample: therapeutic diphenylcyclopropenone sensitization with weekly scalp DPC. Each CDR3 protein gets one entry after TCRdb re-called the RACE reads with MiXCR. The table records more than 300,000 distinct CDR3 sequences, approximately 5% of them present only once. The sample here was whole blood, taken in connection with sensitization to the hapten diphenylcyclopropenone (DPC). Source of these receptors: a woman aged 18 to 35 with alopecia areata. Some clones in this sample may be carry-over from other donors' samples.

This clonotype was seen repeatedly, ten times or more. V gene TRBV6-1 combines with J gene TRBJ2-7; 16 bases line up with TRBD2. The germline gives CDR1 MNHNS, CDR2 SASEGT. The ends lost 6 bases at V and 4 bases at J; junction bases unmatched: 12. This CDR3 is built from 18 residues. The CDR3 is CASSAIAGTSGGDYEQYF. The CDR3 nucleotides are TGTGCCAGCAGCGCCATTGCCGGGACTAGCGGGGGGGATTACGAGCAGTACTTC.

V gene TRBV11-2 combines with J gene TRBJ1-1; a weak D match, TRBD1 (5 bases). CDR1 and CDR2 (germline): SGHAT, FQNNGV. Trimming took 2 bases from V and 1 from J, leaving 11 bases between them. This CDR3 is 15 amino acids long. The DNA for the CDR3 is TGTGCCAGCAGCTTAAACGAGGGGCCGAACACTGAAGCTTTCTTT. This translates into CASSLNEGPNTEAFF.

This chain links TRBV15 with TRBJ1-4; no reliable D call. The CDR3 runs to 13 residues. The germline CDR1 and CDR2 sequences are LNHNV and YYDKDF (reference sequence). V dropped 0 bases and J dropped 10 bases, with 9 bases sitting between them. CDR3 loop: CATSRDRGRKLFF. The CDR3 DNA is TGTGCCACCAGCAGAGATCGGGGTCGAAAACTGTTTTTT. Full variable domain (remainder filled in from reference TRBV15 and TRBJ1-4): DAMVIQNPRYQVTQFGKPVTLSCSQTLNHNVMYWYQQKSSQAPKLLFHYYDKDFNNEADTPDNFQSRRPNTSFCFLDIRSPGLGDTAMYLCATSRDRGRKLFFGSGTQLSVL.

This clonotype was observed a handful of times. CDR3 sequence reads: CASSLDRAKNIQYF. As DNA, the CDR3 is TGTGCCAGCAGCTTGGACAGGGCCAAAAACATTCAGTACTTC. This chain links TRBV7-2 with TRBJ2-4; 7 bases are shared with TRBD1. The CDR3 contains 14 residues. Germline loops: CDR1 SGHTA, CDR2 FQGNSA. V lost 3 bases and J lost 1; bases outside the gene matches: 0.

The rearrangement uses TRBV5-1 and TRBJ1-6; D perhaps matches TRBD1 (6 bases). This CDR3 comprises 16 residues. Germline V gene lookup returns CDR1 SGHRS and CDR2 YFSETQ. V was pared by 5 bases and J by 7 bases, with 19 bases between. The CDR3 sequence is CASSSRGGTPNSPLHF. DNA for the CDR3: TGCGCCAGCAGTTCGAGAGGGGGGACCCCCAATTCACCCCTCCACTTT.

In this sample, this clonotype turned up a few times. The J gene is TRBJ2-5, the V gene TRBV4-3, with 10 bases that match TRBD1. The germline gives CDR1 LGHNA, CDR2 YSLEER. V was pared by 4 bases and J by 4 bases, with 12 bases of the junction left unmatched. This CDR3 region has 17 residues. The DNA for the CDR3 is TGCGCCAGCAGCCCGGACAGGGCGGGACAGGGGCGAGAGACCCAGTACTTC. It translates to CASSPDRAGQGRETQYF.

This clonotype was detected ten times or more. The chain couples TRBV29-1 to TRBJ2-5; 7 nucleotides align to TRBD2. The CDR3 loop spans 14 amino acids. Per germline, CDR1 SQVTM and CDR2 ANQGSEA. V dropped 6 bases and J dropped 5; count of bases not matched to a gene: 12. CDR3 region: CSVYGGSLSETQYF. CDR3 DNA: TGCAGCGTGTACGGGGGGTCTTTATCGGAGACCCAGTACTTC.

The chain has TRBV2 and TRBJ1-6, with D hard to call. The length of the CDR3 is 8 residues. CDR1 is SNHLY and CDR2 is FYNNEI in the germline V gene. Trimming took off 8 bases at V and 13 bases at J, with 3 bases between the two ends. DNA for the CDR3: TGTGCCAGCGATCCCCTCCACTTT. Translating gives CASDPLHF.

This rearrangement joins TRBV28 to TRBJ2-7; tentative D call: TRBD1 (6 bases). The CDR3 is 12 residues long. Trimming pared 4 bases from V and 4 bases from J, leaving 8 bases between. Germline CDR1 reads MDHEN; CDR2 reads SYDVKM. The CDR3 sequence: CASSYRVYEQYF. In nucleotides, the CDR3 is TGTGCCAGCAGTTACAGGGTGTACGAGCAGTACTTC.

This clonotype showed up just a few times. The rearrangement uses TRBV29-1 and TRBJ2-3; TRBD1 is a possible D gene (6 bases). V was clipped by 6 bases and J by 0 bases, with 19 bases between them. The CDR3 spans 16 residues. Germline V gene lookup returns CDR1 SQVTM and CDR2 ANQGSEA. CDR3 bases: TGCAGCGTGAGGGGACAAAGGGAACCTAGCACAGATACGCAGTATTTT. Its translation: CSVRGQREPSTDTQYF.

This clonotype was seen many times. V gene TRBV27 combines with J gene TRBJ1-1; no clear D gene. Trimming cost V 1 base and J 4 bases, with 7 bases left between them. The CDR3 extends over 13 amino acids. Per the germline V gene, CDR1 is MNHEY and CDR2 is SMNVEV (reference sequence). This CDR3 reads CASSLLQATEAFF. The CDR3 bases are TGTGCCAGCAGTTTATTGCAAGCCACTGAAGCTTTCTTT.

This clonotype was seen at least ten times. The rearrangement uses TRBV4-3 and TRBJ2-1; no reliable D call. The CDR3 is 19 amino acids. Germline CDR1 reads LGHNA; CDR2 reads YSLEER. V gave up 4 bases and J gave up 0 bases, with 22 bases separating them. CDR3 region: CASSPRIIVSASSYNEQFF. The CDR3 coding sequence is TGCGCCAGCAGCCCAAGAATCATTGTTTCGGCCTCCTCCTACAATGAGCAGTTCTTC.

J is TRBJ1-6 and V is TRBV5-6; weak D call: TRBD1 (5 bases). Trimming cost V 4 bases and J 7 bases, with 18 bases left between them. This CDR3 contains 16 residues. Germline V gives CDR1 SGHDT, CDR2 YYEEEE. The CDR3, as DNA: TGTGCCAGCAGCCCGGGGGGGGAGGTGAGGAATTCACCCCTCCACTTT. Amino acid sequence: CASSPGGEVRNSPLHF. Full variable domain (outside the CDR3, taken from reference TRBV5-6 and TRBJ1-6): DAGVTQSPTHLIKTRGQQVTLRCSPKSGHDTVSWYQQALGQGPQFIFQYYEEEERQRGNFPDRFSGHQFPNYSSELNVNALLLGDSALYLCASSPGGEVRNSPLHFGNGTRLTVT.

This clonotype was recorded at least ten times. The chain couples TRBV7-2 to TRBJ1-6, with D unresolved. The V and J ends lost 1 base and 9 bases respectively, with 16 bases between them. Germline V gene lookup returns CDR1 SGHTA and CDR2 FQGNSA. This CDR3 spans 16 amino acids. The CDR3 loop reads CASSLVGGLYGSPLHF. CDR3 nucleotide sequence: TGTGCCAGCAGCTTAGTTGGTGGATTGTATGGTTCACCCCTCCACTTT.

In its sample, this clonotype was seen many times. J is TRBJ2-1 and V is TRBV20-1; D is unresolved. Trimming cost V 0 bases and J 4 bases, with 10 bases left between them. Germline values: CDR1 DFQATT, CDR2 SNEGSKA (reference sequence). The CDR3 covers 14 residues. CDR3 in DNA: TGCAGTGCTAGAGATCTGACGGTATACAATGAGCAGTTCTTC. Its translation is CSARDLTVYNEQFF.

This clonotype showed up many times. The genes are TRBV4-3 and TRBJ2-7; possibly TRBD2 for D (6 bases). Trimming shortened V by 1 base and J by 5 bases, and 21 bases separated the two germline ends. The CDR3 sequence is 17 residues long. CDR1 and CDR2 from the germline V gene are LGHNA and YSLEER. The CDR3: CASSQATDAYPGDEQYF. The DNA of the CDR3 is TGCGCCAGCAGCCAAGCGACGGATGCCTACCCGGGGGACGAGCAGTACTTC.

Ten or more counts support this clonotype. This CDR3 is CASSYTTGLNQPQHF. The CDR3 DNA sequence: TGTGCCAGCAGTTACACGACAGGCCTCAATCAGCCCCAGCATTTT. The chain combines TRBV6-2 or TRBV6-3 with TRBJ1-5; tentative D call: TRBD1 (6 bases). CDR1 MNHEY and CDR2 SVGEGT come from the germline V gene. The length of the CDR3 is 15 residues. V was pared by 2 bases and J by 3 bases, with 11 bases between.

The chain employs TRBV28 and TRBJ1-1; weak D call: TRBD1 (6 bases). The CDR3 totals 12 residues. Germline CDR1 and CDR2: MDHEN and SYDVKM. V lost 5 bases and J lost 11, with 15 bases in between. CDR3 loop: CASSPNRVGAFF. Written as DNA, the CDR3 is TGTGCCAGCAGTCCTAACAGGGTGGGCGCTTTCTTT. The complete variable domain, with remaining parts taken from reference TRBV28 and TRBJ1-1, reads DVKVTQSSRYLVKRTGEKVFLECVQDMDHENMFWYRQDPGLGLRLIYFSYDVKMKEKGDIPEGYSVSREKKERFSLILESASTNQTSMYLCASSPNRVGAFFGQGTRLTVV.

This clonotype was seen ten or more times. This chain connects TRBV20-1 to TRBJ1-2; a possible D gene is TRBD1 (5 bases). CDR1 and CDR2 from the germline V gene are DFQATT and SNEGSKA (reference sequence). This CDR3 is 15 amino acids long. The V end was cut by 3 bases, the J end by 3 bases, with 17 bases between. CDR3 DNA: TGCAGTGCTAGGTTTTGGGGGAAAAAGGACTATGGCTACACCTTC. Its protein product is CSARFWGKKDYGYTF.

This clonotype showed up many times. V is TRBV7-2 and J is TRBJ1-4, with 7 positions matching TRBD1. J was trimmed by 4 bases and V by 5 bases; bases with no gene match: 13. CDR3 length: 17 amino acids. The germline gives CDR1 SGHTA, CDR2 FQGNSA. In DNA, the CDR3 is TGTGCCAGCAGCCCCGGACAGGCCGTACACTATAATGAAAAACTGTTTTTT. Its protein is CASSPGQAVHYNEKLFF.

This clonotype was detected only a few times. V usage is TRBV12-3 or TRBV12-4 and J usage is TRBJ2-2, with 9 nucleotides matching TRBD1. There are 13 residues in the CDR3. J was trimmed by 5 bases and V by 6 bases; bases with no gene match: 1. CDR3 nucleotides: TGTGCCAGCAGCGGACAGGGGACCGGGGAGCTGTTTTTT. It codes for CASSGQGTGELFF.

This clonotype was found many times. V gene TRBV28 combines with J gene TRBJ1-5; D call uncertain. This CDR3 contains 13 residues. Germline CDR1 MDHEN, CDR2 SYDVKM. Trimming shortened V by 2 bases and J by 5 bases, and 7 bases separated the two germline ends. The CDR3 DNA follows: TGTGCCAGCAGTTTAAAGGGCCATCAGCCCCAGCATTTT. Protein sequence: CASSLKGHQPQHF.

The chain links TRBV12-5 to TRBJ1-2; 12 nucleotides line up with TRBD1. CDR1 and CDR2 from the germline V gene are LGHNT and FRNRAP. CDR3 length: 17 residues. Losses at the gene ends were 5 bases for V and 7 bases for J; bases not matched to a gene: 14. CDR3 in DNA: TGTGCTAGTGGTCCCCCCCGGGACAGGGGGCGCGGGAGTGGCTACACCTTC. This translates into CASGPPRDRGRGSGYTF.

This clonotype was seen only a few times. The rearrangement joins TRBV5-4 to TRBJ1-2; a weak D match, TRBD1 (6 bases). The ends were cut back, 3 bases at V and 4 bases at J, with 19 bases in the middle. There are 16 residues in the CDR3. Per the germline V gene, CDR1 is SGHNT and CDR2 is YYREEE (reference sequence). The CDR3 coding sequence is TGTGCCAGCAGCTCCTCCACTACAGGGCTCCCCTATGGCTACACCTTC. It translates to CASSSSTTGLPYGYTF.

Many counts were recorded for this clonotype. V and J are TRBV7-2 and TRBJ2-2; no clear D. The CDR3 has 15 residues. Deletions cut 2 bases from V and 1 base from J, with 8 bases between. The germline V gene encodes CDR1 SGHTA and CDR2 FQGNSA. The CDR3 protein is CASSLRPLNTGELFF. In nucleotides, the CDR3 is TGTGCCAGCAGCTTACGCCCCCTGAACACCGGGGAGCTGTTTTTT.

The chain links TRBV11-3 to TRBJ2-5; the D gene could be TRBD1 or TRBD2 (6 bases each). The CDR3 consists of 14 residues. Germline V gene data show CDR1 as SGHNT and CDR2 as YENEEA. The germline V and J ends were trimmed by 6 bases and 5 bases, with 16 bases remaining between them. CDR3: CASSRGGLRETQYF. The CDR3 DNA is TGTGCCAGCAGTAGAGGGGGACTTCGCGAGACCCAGTACTTC.